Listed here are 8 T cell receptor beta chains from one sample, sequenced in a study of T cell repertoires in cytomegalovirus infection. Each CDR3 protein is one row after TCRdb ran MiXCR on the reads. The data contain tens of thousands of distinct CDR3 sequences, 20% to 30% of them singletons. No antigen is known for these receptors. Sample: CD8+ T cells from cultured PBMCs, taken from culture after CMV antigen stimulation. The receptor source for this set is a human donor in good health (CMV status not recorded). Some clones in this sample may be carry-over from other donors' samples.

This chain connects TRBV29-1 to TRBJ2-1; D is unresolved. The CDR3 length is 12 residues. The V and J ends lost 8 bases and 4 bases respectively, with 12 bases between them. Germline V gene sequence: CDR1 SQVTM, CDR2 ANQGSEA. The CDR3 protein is CSSAISYNEQFF. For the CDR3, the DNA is TGCAGCTCAGCTATCTCGTACAATGAGCAGTTCTTC.

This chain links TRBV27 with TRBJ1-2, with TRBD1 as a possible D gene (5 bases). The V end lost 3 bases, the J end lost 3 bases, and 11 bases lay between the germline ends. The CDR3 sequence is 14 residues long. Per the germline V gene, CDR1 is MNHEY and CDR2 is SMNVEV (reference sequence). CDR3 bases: TGTGCCAGCAGTTTTAGTCAGGGTTACTATGGCTACACCTTC. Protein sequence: CASSFSQGYYGYTF.

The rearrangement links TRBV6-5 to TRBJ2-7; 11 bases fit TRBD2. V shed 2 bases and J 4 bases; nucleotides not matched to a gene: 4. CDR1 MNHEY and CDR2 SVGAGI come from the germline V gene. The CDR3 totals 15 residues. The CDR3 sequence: CASSYNSGGAYEQYF. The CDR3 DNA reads TGTGCCAGCAGTTACAATAGCGGGGGGGCTTACGAGCAGTACTTC.

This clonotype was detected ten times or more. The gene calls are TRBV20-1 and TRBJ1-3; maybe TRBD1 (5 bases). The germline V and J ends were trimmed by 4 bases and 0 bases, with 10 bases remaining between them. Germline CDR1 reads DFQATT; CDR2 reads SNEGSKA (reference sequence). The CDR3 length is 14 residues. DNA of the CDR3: TGCAGTGCTAATGACAGATTCTCTGGAAACACCATATATTTT. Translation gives CSANDRFSGNTIYF.

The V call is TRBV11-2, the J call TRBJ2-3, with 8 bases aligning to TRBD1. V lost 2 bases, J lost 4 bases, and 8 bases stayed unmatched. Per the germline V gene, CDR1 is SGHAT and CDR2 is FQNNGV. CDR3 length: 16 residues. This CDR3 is CASSLNTQGEADTQYF. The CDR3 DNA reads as TGTGCCAGCAGCTTAAACACACAGGGGGAGGCAGATACGCAGTATTTT.

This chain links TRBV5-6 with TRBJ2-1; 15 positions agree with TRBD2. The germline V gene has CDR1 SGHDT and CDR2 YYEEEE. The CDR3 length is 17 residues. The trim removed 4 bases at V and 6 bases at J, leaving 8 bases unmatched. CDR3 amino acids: CASSGGTSGGSRNEQFF. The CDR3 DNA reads TGTGCCAGCAGCGGGGGGACTAGCGGGGGGTCACGCAATGAGCAGTTCTTC.

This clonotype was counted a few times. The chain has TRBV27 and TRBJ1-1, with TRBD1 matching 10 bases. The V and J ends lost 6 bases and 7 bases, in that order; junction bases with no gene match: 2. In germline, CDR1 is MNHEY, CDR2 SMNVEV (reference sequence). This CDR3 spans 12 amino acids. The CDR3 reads CASRGTGVEAFF. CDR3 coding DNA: TGTGCCAGCAGAGGGACAGGGGTTGAAGCTTTCTTT.

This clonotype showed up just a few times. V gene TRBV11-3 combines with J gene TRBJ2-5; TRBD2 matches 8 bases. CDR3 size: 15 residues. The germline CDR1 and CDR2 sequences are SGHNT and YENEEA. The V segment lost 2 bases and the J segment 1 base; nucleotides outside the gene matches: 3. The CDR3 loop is CASSLRGGIQETQYF. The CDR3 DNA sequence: TGTGCCAGCAGCTTACGGGGGGGAATCCAAGAGACCCAGTACTTC.